This T cell receptor (beta chain) comes out of a study of blood T cell repertoires in COVID-19. Across the whole study: Samples came from the United States, Italy and Spain, spanning acute and convalescent COVID-19. From T cells, B-cell-depleted T cells, or PBMCs came the material, which was cDNA or gDNA.

Looked up from germline, CDR1 is SGHRS and CDR2 is YFSETQ. V shed 3 bases, J shed 4 bases, and the junction held 3 bases outside the gene matches. This CDR3 contains 15 residues. This clone was recorded many times. In the source study's methods: Amplification from reference gene primers served as the basis for estimated nucleated cell counts. Clones were read by immunoSEQ multiplex PCR, and TCRdb kept only the in-frame ones, dropping some. V and J calls plus clone size are reproduced from that table; the DNA served to infer D and trimming. Of a few hundred thousand clones listed, approximately 88% were seen once; the top ten hold about 8.6%.

The sample taken for sequencing was peripheral blood. The genes are TRBV5-1 and TRBJ2-5; TRBD2 matches 13 bases. The receptor comes from a man aged 18-30 years with active or convalescent COVID-19. CDR3 bases: TGCGCCAGCAGCTGGGGGACTAGCGGGGTAGAGACCCAGTACTTC. Protein sequence: CASSWGTSGVETQYF.